The T cell receptor (beta chain) under discussion was sequenced for a study of cytomegalovirus exposure and HLA in healthy donors. The study ran its PCR with 60 Vbeta and 13 Jbeta primers. Method: immunoSEQ multiplex PCR; TCRdb's copy keeps in-frame clones and lacks some. The sample contains about 120,000 clones, approximately 78% of which appear only once. This TCR was sampled from a man in his forties or fifties in good health and CMV-seronegative. Sequenced: PBMCs.

This CDR3 is CASSRGYTQYF. CDR3 nucleotides: TGTGCCAGTAGTCGCGGATATACGCAGTATTTT. The V and J genes are TRBV19 and TRBJ2-3; D gene uncertain. Germline V gene data show CDR1 as LNHDA and CDR2 as SQIVND (reference sequence). Trimming shortened V by 5 bases and J by 7 bases, and 7 bases separated the two germline ends. The CDR3 spans 11 residues.